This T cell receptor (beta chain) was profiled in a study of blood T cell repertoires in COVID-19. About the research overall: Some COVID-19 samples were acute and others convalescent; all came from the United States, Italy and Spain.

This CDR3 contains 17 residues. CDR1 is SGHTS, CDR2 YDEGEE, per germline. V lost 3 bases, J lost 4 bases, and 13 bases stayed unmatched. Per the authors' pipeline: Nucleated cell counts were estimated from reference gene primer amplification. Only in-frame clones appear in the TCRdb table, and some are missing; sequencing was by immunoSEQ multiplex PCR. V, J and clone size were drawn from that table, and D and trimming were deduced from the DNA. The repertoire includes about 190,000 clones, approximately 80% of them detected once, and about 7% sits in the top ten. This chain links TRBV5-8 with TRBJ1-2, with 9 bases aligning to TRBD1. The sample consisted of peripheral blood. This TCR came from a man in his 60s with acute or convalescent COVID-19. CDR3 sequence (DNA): TGTGCCAGCAGCTCACGCATTCCGGGACAGGGCGTCTATGGCTACACCTTC. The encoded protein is CASSSRIPGQGVYGYTF.